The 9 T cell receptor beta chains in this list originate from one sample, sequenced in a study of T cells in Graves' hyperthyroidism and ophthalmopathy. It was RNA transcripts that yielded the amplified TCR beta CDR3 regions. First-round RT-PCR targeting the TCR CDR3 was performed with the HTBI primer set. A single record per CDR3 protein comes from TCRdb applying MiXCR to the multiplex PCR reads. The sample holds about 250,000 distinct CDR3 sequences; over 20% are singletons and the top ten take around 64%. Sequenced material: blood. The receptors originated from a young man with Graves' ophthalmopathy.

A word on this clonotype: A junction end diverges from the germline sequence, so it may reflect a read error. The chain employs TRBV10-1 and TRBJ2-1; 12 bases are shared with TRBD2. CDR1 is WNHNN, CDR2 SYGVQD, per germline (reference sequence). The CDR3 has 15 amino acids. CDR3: CVSSTGLAGYNEQFF. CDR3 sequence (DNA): TGCGTCAGCAGTACAGGACTAGCGGGATACAATGAGCAGTTCTTC.

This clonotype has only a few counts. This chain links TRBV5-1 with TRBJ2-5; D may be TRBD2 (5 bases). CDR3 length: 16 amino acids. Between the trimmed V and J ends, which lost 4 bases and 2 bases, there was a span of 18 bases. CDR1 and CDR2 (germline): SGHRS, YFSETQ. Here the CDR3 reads CASSIKVTGSQETQYF. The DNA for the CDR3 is TGCGCCAGCAGCATAAAGGTTACGGGGAGTCAAGAGACCCAGTACTTC.

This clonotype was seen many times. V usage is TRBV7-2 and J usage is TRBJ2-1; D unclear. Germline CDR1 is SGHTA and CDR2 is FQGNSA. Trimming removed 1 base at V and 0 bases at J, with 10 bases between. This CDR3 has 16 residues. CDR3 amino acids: CASSLVAQSSYNEQFF. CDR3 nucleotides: TGTGCCAGCAGCTTAGTGGCACAGAGCTCCTACAATGAGCAGTTCTTC.

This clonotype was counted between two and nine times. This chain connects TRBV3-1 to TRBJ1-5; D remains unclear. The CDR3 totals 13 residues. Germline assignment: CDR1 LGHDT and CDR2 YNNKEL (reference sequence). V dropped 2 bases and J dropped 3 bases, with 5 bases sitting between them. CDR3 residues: CASSQTVNQPQHF. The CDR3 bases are TGTGCCAGCAGCCAAACAGTCAATCAGCCCCAGCATTTT.

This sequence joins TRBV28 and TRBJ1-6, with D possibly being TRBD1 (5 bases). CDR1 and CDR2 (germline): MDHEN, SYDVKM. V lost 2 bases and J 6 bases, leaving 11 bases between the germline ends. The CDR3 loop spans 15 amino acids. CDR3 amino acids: CASSLATESNSPLHF. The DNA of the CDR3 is TGTGCCAGCAGTTTAGCGACAGAGAGTAATTCACCCCTCCACTTT.

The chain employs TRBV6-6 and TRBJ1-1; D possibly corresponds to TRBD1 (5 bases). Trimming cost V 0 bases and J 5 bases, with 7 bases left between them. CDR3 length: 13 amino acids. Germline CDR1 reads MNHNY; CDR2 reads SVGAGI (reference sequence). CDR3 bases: TGTGCCAGCAGTTACTCGGGGGAAACTGAAGCTTTCTTT. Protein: CASSYSGETEAFF.

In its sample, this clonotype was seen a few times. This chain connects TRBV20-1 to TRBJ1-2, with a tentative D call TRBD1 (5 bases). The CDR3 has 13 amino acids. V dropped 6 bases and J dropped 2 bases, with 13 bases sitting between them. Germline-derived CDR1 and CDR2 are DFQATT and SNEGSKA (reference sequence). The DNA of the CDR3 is TGCAGTGCCCCCCCTGGGGGAAACTATGGCTACACCTTC. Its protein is CSAPPGGNYGYTF.

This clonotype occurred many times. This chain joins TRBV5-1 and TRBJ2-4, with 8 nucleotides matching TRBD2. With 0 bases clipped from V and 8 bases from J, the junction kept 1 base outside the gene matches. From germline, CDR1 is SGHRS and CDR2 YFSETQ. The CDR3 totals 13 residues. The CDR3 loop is CASSLAAGDIQYF. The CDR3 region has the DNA TGCGCCAGCAGCTTGGCAGCGGGAGACATTCAGTACTTC. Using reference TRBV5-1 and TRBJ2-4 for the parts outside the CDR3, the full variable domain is KAGVTQTPRYLIKTRGQQVTLSCSPISGHRSVSWYQQTPGQGLQFLFEYFSETQRNKGNFPGRFSGRQFSNSRSEMNVSTLELGDSALYLCASSLAAGDIQYFGAGTRLSVL.

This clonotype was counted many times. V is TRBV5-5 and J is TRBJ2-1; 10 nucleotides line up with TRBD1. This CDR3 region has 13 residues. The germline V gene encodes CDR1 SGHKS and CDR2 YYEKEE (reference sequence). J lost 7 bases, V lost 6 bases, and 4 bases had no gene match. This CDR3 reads CASTWGQGNEQFF. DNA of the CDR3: TGTGCCAGCACCTGGGGACAGGGGAATGAGCAGTTCTTC.